This T cell receptor (beta chain) came from a study of shared clonotypes between healthy human individuals. Per the germline V gene, CDR1 is SGHDT and CDR2 is YYEEEE. The ends lost 4 bases at V and 9 bases at J; junction bases unmatched: 8. The CDR3 totals 14 residues. Donors had no recently reported acute infections or vaccinations and were HIV-negative. Deep was the level at which the assay was run. TCRdb's table, derived via immunoSEQ multiplex PCR, lists solely in-frame clones and lacks some. The top ten clones hold about 0.42% of a sample with some 1.5 million clones, 98% of them seen once. The source of this sequence is a man aged 25-40 years in good health. V and J are TRBV5-6 and TRBJ2-1; 9 bases are shared with TRBD2. The source material was naive CD4+ T cells sorted from blood. As for subset: CD45RA+ positively selected. The CDR3 here is CASSRGLAGVEQFF. In nucleotides, the CDR3 is TGTGCCAGCAGCCGCGGTTTAGCGGGAGTTGAGCAGTTCTTC.